This T cell receptor (beta chain) comes out of a study of OX40 agonist ivuxolimab in advanced cancers. Measured with immunoSEQ multiplex PCR; TCRdb has only the in-frame clones, and not every one. This sample has more than 45,000 clones; less than 85% occur once, and the top ten carry under 4%. The CDR3 sequence is 13 residues long. Germline V gives CDR1 SNHLY, CDR2 FYNNEI. V lost 1 base, J lost 5 bases, and 8 bases lay in between. Sequencing was performed on CD4+ or CD8+ T cells sorted from blood, taken in a trial of the OX40 agonist ivuxolimab. This receptor was obtained from an adult with an advanced solid tumor such as melanoma, head and neck, liver or kidney cancer. V is TRBV2 and J is TRBJ1-1, with TRBD1 as a possible D gene (5 bases). DNA of the CDR3: TGTGCCAGCAGTGAAGAGGGGATGACTGAAGCTTTCTTT. It specifies CASSEEGMTEAFF.